One and the same sample provided the 27 T cell receptor beta chains below, sequenced in a study of regulatory T cells in long-lasting Graves disease. The sample's time point: persistent/refractory GD, antithyroid drugs over 5 years with positive TRAb. Isolated PBMC RNA provided the starting material for the TCR library. Both iRepertoire HTBI primers and Arm-PCR of CDR3 regions were used to build the TCR beta libraries. TCRdb fed the multiplex PCR reads into MiXCR, producing one record per CDR3 protein. The top ten clones hold around 30% of a sample with a few hundred thousand distinct CDR3 sequences, roughly 24% of them seen once. The starting material was peripheral blood mononuclear cells (PBMCs), obtained when the disease was refractory, from a patient treated with antithyroid drugs. Every receptor here comes from a woman between 40 and 55 years old with Graves disease.

This clonotype was counted many times. This chain uses TRBV6-1 with TRBJ2-7, with D possibly being TRBD1 (6 bases). The CDR3 is 13 residues long. V lost 6 bases and J lost 4, with 13 bases in between. The germline CDR1 and CDR2 sequences are MNHNS and SASEGT. DNA for the CDR3: TGTGCCAGCAGCACAGGGACCTCTTACGAGCAGTACTTC. As protein: CASSTGTSYEQYF.

This clonotype came up many times. The chain is built from TRBV28 and TRBJ1-4; possibly TRBD1 for D (6 bases). Germline CDR1 and CDR2: MDHEN and SYDVKM. This CDR3 contains 14 residues. V shed 5 bases and J shed 5 bases, with 12 bases lying between them. CDR3 loop: CASSEGVRNEKLFF. The CDR3 DNA follows: TGTGCCAGCAGTGAGGGGGTGAGAAATGAAAAACTGTTTTTT.

The chain carries TRBV7-9 and TRBJ2-2; D remains unclear. Germline values: CDR1 SEHNR, CDR2 FQNEAQ (reference sequence). CDR3 length equals 17 residues. Trimming left V 4 bases short and J 2 bases short, with 17 bases between. The CDR3 loop is CASSSPQAKPNTGELFF. CDR3 DNA sequence: TGTGCCAGCAGCTCACCCCAAGCTAAACCTAACACCGGGGAGCTGTTTTTT.

This clonotype was picked up many times. The chain combines TRBV28 with TRBJ1-5; 8 nucleotides agree with TRBD1. Unmatched junction bases numbered 6, after V lost 6 bases and J lost 5 bases. This CDR3 spans 14 amino acids. Germline-derived CDR1 and CDR2 are MDHEN and SYDVKM. The CDR3 nucleotides read TGTGCCAGCAGAAGCGGACAGGGTGATCAGCCCCAGCATTTT. Encoded protein: CASRSGQGDQPQHF.

This clonotype was detected only a few times. The CDR3 sequence: CASSIVGGDQPQHF. In DNA form, the CDR3 reads TGTGCCAGCAGTATTGTCGGGGGCGATCAGCCCCAGCATTTT. This sequence joins TRBV27 and TRBJ1-5, with D maybe TRBD1 (6 bases). Germline CDR1 reads MNHEY; CDR2 reads SMNVEV (reference sequence). V dropped 5 bases and J dropped 5 bases, with 13 bases sitting between them. CDR3 length: 14 amino acids.

The rearrangement joins TRBV20-1 to TRBJ2-5; 12 positions agree with TRBD2. This CDR3 region has 13 residues. V trimming: 5 bases; J trimming: 4 bases; junction bases outside the gene matches: 2. Germline V gives CDR1 DFQATT, CDR2 SNEGSKA (reference sequence). The CDR3, as DNA: TGCAGTGCTGGGGGACTAGCGGGAGAGACCCAGTACTTC. Protein product: CSAGGLAGETQYF.

The rearrangement uses TRBV28 and TRBJ1-1; maybe TRBD1 (6 bases). The V and J ends lost 5 bases and 11 bases respectively, with 15 bases between them. The length of the CDR3 is 12 residues. Germline V lookup: CDR1 MDHEN, CDR2 SYDVKM. CDR3 sequence: CASSLMGARAFF. The CDR3 nucleotides are TGTGCCAGCAGTCTTATGGGGGCCCGGGCTTTCTTT.

The chain links TRBV20-1 to TRBJ1-1; a weak D match, TRBD1 (5 bases). CDR3 size: 17 residues. CDR1 DFQATT and CDR2 SNEGSKA come from the germline V gene (reference sequence). Trimming removed 0 bases from V and 1 base from J, with 18 bases in between. Written as DNA, the CDR3 is TGCAGTGCTAGAGATGGGGGGTTCGGAGGGGCGAACACTGAAGCTTTCTTT. The encoded protein is CSARDGGFGGANTEAFF.

This clonotype was observed a handful of times. This chain connects TRBV5-1 to TRBJ2-5; 9 positions match TRBD1. Germline V gene sequence: CDR1 SGHRS, CDR2 YFSETQ. CDR3 size: 15 residues. After removal of 4 bases from V and 5 bases from J, the junction contained 9 bases not matched to a gene. In DNA form, the CDR3 reads TGCGCCAGCAGCACGAGGGACAGGGCGTGGGAGACCCAGTACTTC. It specifies CASSTRDRAWETQYF.

The chain joins TRBV28 to TRBJ1-5, with TRBD1 matching 8 bases. CDR3 size: 13 residues. With V trimmed by 1 base and J by 10 bases, 3 bases remained unmatched. Germline CDR1 is MDHEN and CDR2 is SYDVKM. CDR3 coding DNA: TGTGCCAGCAGTTTATTGACAGGGGATCCCCAGCATTTT. The encoded protein is CASSLLTGDPQHF.

This clonotype was picked up many times. V gene TRBV7-8 combines with J gene TRBJ2-5, with D possibly being TRBD2 (6 bases). Germline CDR1 reads SGHVS; CDR2 reads FQNEAQ. The CDR3 contains 16 residues. The V and J ends lost 5 bases and 0 bases respectively, with 16 bases between them. CDR3 region: CASSARFREYQETQYF. In DNA form, the CDR3 reads TGTGCCAGCAGCGCCCGTTTCCGGGAGTACCAAGAGACCCAGTACTTC.

With respect to this clonotype: A much larger clone is a single base away; this may be a read error. Because the CDR3 is missing its conserved closing phenylalanine or tryptophan, this is likely a read error. The V gene is TRBV20-1, the J gene TRBJ2-5; tentatively, D is TRBD2 (6 bases). The CDR3 has 13 amino acids. V shed 5 bases and J shed 3 bases, with 13 bases lying between them. CDR1 and CDR2 from the germline V gene are DFQATT and SNEGSKA (reference sequence). This CDR3 is CSAPWRGKETQYL. CDR3 nucleotide sequence: TGCAGTGCTCCCTGGCGGGGAAAAGAGACCCAGTACCTC.

This clonotype was recorded at least ten times. The chain has TRBV6-2 or TRBV6-3 and TRBJ2-5; D may correspond to TRBD1 or TRBD2 (5 bases each). Germline lookup yields CDR1 MNHEY and CDR2 SVGEGT. V was cut by 4 bases and J by 7 bases, with 16 bases left in between. This CDR3 contains 14 residues. The CDR3 here is CASSFHPGQGTQYF. Here the CDR3 DNA reads TGTGCCAGCAGTTTCCATCCGGGGCAGGGGACCCAGTACTTC.

The CDR3 DNA sequence: TGTGCCAGCAGAAGCAGGGAAGGTGGAAACACCATATATTTT. It encodes CASRSREGGNTIYF. This chain uses TRBV5-5 with TRBJ1-3, with D possibly being TRBD1 (5 bases). CDR3 length: 14 amino acids. Per germline, CDR1 SGHKS and CDR2 YYEKEE (reference sequence). V was trimmed by 5 bases and J by 3 bases, leaving 12 bases between them.

This clonotype has at least ten counts. This rearrangement joins TRBV6-1 to TRBJ1-4; D perhaps matches TRBD1 (6 bases). V was clipped by 6 bases and J by 7 bases, with 21 bases between them. From germline, CDR1 is MNHNS and CDR2 SASEGT. CDR3 length: 16 residues. The CDR3 DNA follows: TGTGCCAGCAGACCTGCAGGGGTCGGTCAGCGTGAAAAACTGTTTTTT. This codes for CASRPAGVGQREKLFF.

The V gene is TRBV28, the J gene TRBJ2-1; TRBD1 matches 9 bases. Germline CDR1 is MDHEN and CDR2 is SYDVKM. This CDR3 comprises 14 residues. V lost 6 bases and J lost 7; bases outside the gene matches: 7. The CDR3 region is CASRNRGRRNEQFF. CDR3 DNA: TGTGCCAGCAGGAACAGGGGGCGGAGGAATGAGCAGTTCTTC. The full variable domain, with the rest looked up from reference TRBV28 and TRBJ2-1, is DVKVTQSSRYLVKRTGEKVFLECVQDMDHENMFWYRQDPGLGLRLIYFSYDVKMKEKGDIPEGYSVSREKKERFSLILESASTNQTSMYLCASRNRGRRNEQFFGPGTRLTVL.

In this sample, this clonotype turned up many times. The chain recombines TRBV28 with TRBJ1-5; D is undetermined. The CDR3 has 17 residues. Germline CDR1 MDHEN, CDR2 SYDVKM. V lost 7 bases to trimming and J lost 4 bases, with 23 bases between them. The CDR3 loop reads CASTTQAGNIVNQPQHF. In DNA, the CDR3 is TGTGCCAGCACCACCCAAGCTGGGAACATTGTTAATCAGCCCCAGCATTTT. The whole variable domain, remainder taken from reference TRBV28 and TRBJ1-5, is DVKVTQSSRYLVKRTGEKVFLECVQDMDHENMFWYRQDPGLGLRLIYFSYDVKMKEKGDIPEGYSVSREKKERFSLILESASTNQTSMYLCASTTQAGNIVNQPQHFGDGTRLSIL.

The chain joins TRBV4-2 to TRBJ2-7; 10 nucleotides match TRBD2. CDR3 size: 15 residues. Germline trimming cut 1 base from V and 11 bases from J; bases unmatched to any gene: 11. Germline CDR1 and CDR2: LGHNA and YNFKEQ. The CDR3 here is CASSQGQASGSRKYF. The CDR3 DNA reads as TGTGCCAGCAGCCAAGGGCAGGCTAGCGGGAGTCGAAAGTACTTC.

The genes are TRBV6-1 and TRBJ1-2, with no clear D. The V gene's germline CDR1 is MNHNS and CDR2 SASEGT. V was pared by 6 bases and J by 6 bases, with 14 bases between. The CDR3 loop spans 13 amino acids. The CDR3, as DNA: TGTGCCAGCAGAGGCACCGGCGTGGATGGCTACACCTTC. It translates to CASRGTGVDGYTF.

This clonotype has more than one count but fewer than ten. The rearrangement joins TRBV6-5 to TRBJ1-1; D gene unclear. The CDR3 covers 13 residues. Trimming shortened V by 2 bases and J by 2 bases, and 6 bases separated the two germline ends. Looked up from germline, CDR1 is MNHEY and CDR2 is SVGAGI. CDR3 sequence: CASSYGSNTEAFF. The CDR3 DNA is TGTGCCAGCAGTTACGGGAGTAACACTGAAGCTTTCTTT.

This clonotype was found a few times. The V call is TRBV3-1, the J call TRBJ2-1; 9 nucleotides match TRBD2. Per the germline V gene, CDR1 is LGHDT and CDR2 is YNNKEL (reference sequence). The J segment lost 8 bases and the V segment lost 4 bases, leaving 6 bases of the junction unmatched. This CDR3 is 14 amino acids long. CDR3 protein: CASSLSGTSYEQFF. CDR3 DNA sequence: TGTGCCAGCAGCCTCAGCGGGACTAGCTATGAGCAGTTCTTC.

In its sample, this clonotype was seen a few times. The J gene is TRBJ1-6, the V gene TRBV20-1; D is ambiguous. The CDR3 extends over 13 amino acids. Per germline, CDR1 DFQATT and CDR2 SNEGSKA (reference sequence). V lost 1 base to trimming and J lost 10 bases, with 11 bases between them. CDR3 in amino acids: CSARVSPVSPLHF. CDR3 coding DNA: TGCAGTGCTAGAGTGTCCCCGGTCTCACCCCTCCACTTT.

In its sample, this clonotype was seen many times. This chain links TRBV7-8 with TRBJ2-5; D may be TRBD1 (5 bases). This CDR3 is built from 15 residues. Germline CDR1 SGHVS, CDR2 FQNEAQ. V was pared by 0 bases and J by 5 bases, with 13 bases between. The DNA for the CDR3 is TGTGCCAGCAGCTTAGCGCGCAGGGTCGGGGAGACCCAGTACTTC. Its protein product is CASSLARRVGETQYF.

This clonotype was seen a few times. The gene calls are TRBV27 and TRBJ2-7; tentatively, D is TRBD1 (8 bases). Germline V gives CDR1 MNHEY, CDR2 SMNVEV (reference sequence). The V end lost 6 bases, the J end lost 8 bases, and 23 bases lay between the germline ends. The CDR3 consists of 15 residues. The CDR3 nucleotides are TGTGCCAGCAGGGGCGGGGGACAGGCCTTTGGGAAGCAGTACTTC. Its protein is CASRGGGQAFGKQYF.

A few counts support this clonotype. The V gene is TRBV6-2 or TRBV6-3, the J gene TRBJ2-4; 11 bases match TRBD2. V lost 5 bases and J lost 6; bases outside the gene matches: 3. The CDR3 spans 14 residues. Germline assignment: CDR1 MNHEY and CDR2 SVGEGT. The CDR3 region has the DNA TGTGCCAGCAGTCCCGGACTAGCGGGAAACATTCAGTACTTC. This sequence encodes CASSPGLAGNIQYF.

The chain recombines TRBV2 with TRBJ2-7, with unresolved D. Trimming cost V 7 bases and J 4 bases, with 11 bases left between them. CDR1 is SNHLY and CDR2 is FYNNEI in the germline V gene. There are 12 residues in the CDR3. Here the CDR3 reads CASISNAYEQYF. As DNA, the CDR3 is TGTGCCAGCATTTCCAACGCATACGAGCAGTACTTC.

This clonotype appeared many times. The CDR3 nucleotides are TGTGCCAGCAGCCCTCCCCGGGCAGACCACGAGCAGTACTTC. Amino acid sequence: CASSPPRADHEQYF. V usage is TRBV11-2 and J usage is TRBJ2-7; no clear D. V lost 5 bases to trimming and J lost 5 bases, with 16 bases between them. This CDR3 has 14 amino acids. Germline CDR1 and CDR2: SGHAT and FQNNGV.